One and the same sample provided the 11 T cell receptor beta chains below, sequenced in a study of cytomegalovirus exposure and HLA in healthy donors. PCR used 60 Vbeta primers and 13 Jbeta primers. The assay was immunoSEQ multiplex PCR, and TCRdb's table has in-frame clones only and misses some. The sample records about 120,000 clones, about 73% being singletons. The specimen sequenced was PBMCs. The origin of the receptors is a woman under 40 in good health and CMV-seropositive.

In nucleotides, the CDR3 is TGTGCCAGCAGCCGGACAGGGGGCGTCGAGCAGTACTTC. The encoded protein is CASSRTGGVEQYF. This sequence joins TRBV2 and TRBJ2-7, with 11 bases that match TRBD1. This CDR3 has 13 amino acids. Germline CDR1 is SNHLY and CDR2 is FYNNEI. With V trimmed by 6 bases and J by 6 bases, 4 bases remained unmatched. Variable domain in full (rest from reference TRBV2 and TRBJ2-7): EPEVTQTPSHQVTQMGQEVILRCVPISNHLYFYWYRQILGQKVEFLVSFYNNEISEKSEIFDDQFSVERPDGSNFTLKIRSTKLEDSAMYFCASSRTGGVEQYFGPGTRLTVT.

The CDR3 protein is CASSQWTGGVPGNSPLHF. The CDR3 coding sequence is TGCGCCAGCAGCCAATGGACAGGGGGCGTCCCGGGGAATTCACCCCTCCACTTT. This chain uses TRBV4-1 with TRBJ1-6; 11 bases map to TRBD1. Germline V gives CDR1 MGHRA, CDR2 YSYEKL. The CDR3 has 18 residues. V lost 2 bases and J lost 7; bases outside the gene matches: 10.

The gene calls are TRBV5-1 and TRBJ2-5; perhaps TRBD2 as D (6 bases). CDR1 and CDR2 from the germline V gene are SGHRS and YFSETQ. This CDR3 region has 16 residues. The germline V and J ends were trimmed by 2 bases and 1 base, with 15 bases remaining between them. CDR3 residues: CASSFRGAGFQETQYF. In nucleotides, the CDR3 is TGCGCCAGCAGCTTCCGTGGGGCGGGATTCCAAGAGACCCAGTACTTC.

The chain couples TRBV9 to TRBJ1-2; 9 nucleotides agree with TRBD1. Germline-derived CDR1 and CDR2 are SGDLS and YYNGEE. The CDR3 sequence is 13 residues long. The V and J ends lost 5 bases and 8 bases, in that order; junction bases with no gene match: 7. The CDR3 nucleotides are TGTGCCAGCAGTCCAGGGACAGGGAACGGCTACACCTTC. It codes for CASSPGTGNGYTF.

The chain combines TRBV4-1 with TRBJ1-4, with D unclear. The CDR3 totals 16 residues. Germline values: CDR1 MGHRA, CDR2 YSYEKL. V lost 0 bases to trimming and J lost 5 bases, with 13 bases between them. CDR3 region: CASSQDRGGVNEKLFF. In DNA, the CDR3 is TGCGCCAGCAGCCAAGATCGGGGAGGCGTCAATGAAAAACTGTTTTTT.

As regards this clone: A read error may account for a junction end that differs from germline. This chain uses TRBV2 with TRBJ2-7; TRBD1 matches at 8 bases. Germline values: CDR1 SNHLY, CDR2 FYNNEI. The CDR3 extends over 14 amino acids. CDR3 coding DNA: TGTGCCAGCAGAGAAGACAGGGGATTCGACGAGCAGTACTTC. This codes for CASREDRGFDEQYF.

The chain uses TRBV6-1 and TRBJ1-6, with D tentatively TRBD1 (6 bases). Germline V gene data show CDR1 as MNHNS and CDR2 as SASEGT. The CDR3 totals 15 residues. Deletions cut 7 bases from V and 10 bases from J, with 20 bases between. CDR3: CASTEVGGPNSPLHF. CDR3 DNA: TGTGCCAGCACCGAGGTAGGGGGTCCCAACTCACCCCTCCACTTT.

This clone was seen once. The chain combines TRBV18 with TRBJ2-2, with a possible D match to TRBD1 (6 bases). From germline, CDR1 is KGHSH and CDR2 LQKENI. V was cut by 4 bases and J by 1 base, with 10 bases left in between. CDR3 length: 15 amino acids. The CDR3 DNA sequence: TGTGCCAGCTCACGCTCAGGGGTGAACACCGGGGAGCTGTTTTTT. Translated: CASSRSGVNTGELFF.

This chain uses TRBV4-2 with TRBJ1-6; maybe TRBD1 (6 bases). The CDR3 has 18 amino acids. With 0 bases removed from V and 1 base from J, the gap between germline ends came to 13 bases. Germline CDR1 is LGHNA and CDR2 is YNFKEQ. The CDR3 protein is CASSQESRGWSYNSPLHF. The CDR3 DNA is TGTGCCAGCAGCCAAGAGTCCAGGGGTTGGTCCTATAATTCACCCCTCCACTTT.

This clone has a single count. J is TRBJ1-6 and V is TRBV6-5; TRBD1 is a possible D gene (5 bases). From germline, CDR1 is MNHEY and CDR2 SVGAGI. This CDR3 has 15 amino acids. The V gene lost 7 bases and the J gene lost 0 bases, with 10 bases spanning the gap. In DNA, the CDR3 is TGTGCCAGCACCCTGGGGGGCTCCTATAATTCACCCCTCCACTTT. It translates to CASTLGGSYNSPLHF.

The chain has TRBV10-3 and TRBJ2-1, with 15 positions matching TRBD2. Trimming removed 8 bases from V and 2 bases from J; junction bases left unmatched: 4. Germline V lookup: CDR1 ENHRY, CDR2 SYGVKD. The CDR3 runs 16 residues. The DNA for the CDR3 is TGTGCCATCGGACTAGCGGGGGGGGTCGCCTACAATGAGCAGTTCTTC. Translating it yields CAIGLAGGVAYNEQFF.